This entry lists 9 T cell receptor beta chains sequenced from one sample in a study of early T cells in non-severe SARS-CoV-2 infection. TCRdb itself ran the 5' RACE reads through MiXCR, one entry per CDR3 protein. The sample lists 85,000 to 100,000 distinct CDR3 sequences; about 11% were seen once. The source material was whole blood, sampled at baseline. Source of these receptors: an adult who was a healthcare worker with PCR-confirmed SARS-CoV-2 infection or an uninfected control (not recorded which).

The chain has TRBV20-1 and TRBJ1-1; TRBD1 matches at 7 bases. Germline CDR1 is DFQATT and CDR2 is SNEGSKA (reference sequence). V lost 1 base to trimming and J lost 0 bases; unmatched junction nucleotides: 8. The CDR3 consists of 16 residues. The CDR3 here is CSARGGPGQLNTEAFF. CDR3 sequence (DNA): TGCAGTGCTAGAGGAGGTCCGGGACAGTTGAACACTGAAGCTTTCTTT.

This clonotype has more than one count but fewer than ten. The chain employs TRBV18 and TRBJ2-1, with TRBD1 matching over 11 bases. This CDR3 spans 17 amino acids. The V gene end was trimmed by 0 bases and the J gene end by 5 bases; junction bases not matched to a gene: 6. CDR1 and CDR2 from the germline V gene are KGHSH and LQKENI. CDR3 sequence reads: CASSPPLDRGPNNEQFF. The DNA of the CDR3 is TGTGCCAGCTCACCACCGCTGGACAGGGGGCCAAACAATGAGCAGTTCTTC.

This clonotype was seen repeatedly, ten times or more. The chain has TRBV27 and TRBJ1-6, with 7 bases aligning to TRBD1. The V segment lost 5 bases and the J segment 10 bases; nucleotides outside the gene matches: 11. CDR3 size: 15 residues. Germline V gene sequence: CDR1 MNHEY, CDR2 SMNVEV (reference sequence). CDR3 nucleotide sequence: TGTGCCAGCAGTGGACGGACAGGAGCTTTCTCACCCCTCCACTTT. Amino acids: CASSGRTGAFSPLHF.

The chain couples TRBV5-4 to TRBJ2-1; 12 bases agree with TRBD2. Germline CDR1 and CDR2: SGHNT and YYREEE (reference sequence). Trimming cost V 3 bases and J 10 bases; bases outside gene matches: 8. The CDR3 loop spans 15 amino acids. The CDR3 DNA is TGTGCCAGCAGCTCGCTAGCGGGAGGGCTCGGGGAGCAGTTCTTC. It codes for CASSSLAGGLGEQFF.

This clonotype was found many times. The chain uses TRBV18 and TRBJ1-3, with TRBD1 as a possible D gene (6 bases). Germline CDR1 is KGHSH and CDR2 is LQKENI. V lost 0 bases and J lost 1, with 10 bases in between. There are 16 residues in the CDR3. The CDR3 region is CASSPPGHRSGNTIYF. The CDR3 region has the DNA TGTGCCAGCTCACCACCGGGACACAGATCTGGAAACACCATATATTTT.

This clonotype was recorded a few times. The CDR3 DNA follows: TGTGCCAGCTCACCCGGGCGGGAACCCATGAACACTGAAGCTTTCTTT. Its translation: CASSPGREPMNTEAFF. V usage is TRBV18 and J usage is TRBJ1-1; unclear D gene. Germline values: CDR1 KGHSH, CDR2 LQKENI. This CDR3 is built from 16 residues. The ends were cut back, 3 bases at V and 0 bases at J, with 14 bases in the middle.

The chain employs TRBV27 and TRBJ2-7; a weak D match, TRBD1 (5 bases). With 3 bases removed from V and 5 bases from J, the gap between germline ends came to 14 bases. The length of the CDR3 is 14 residues. Per the germline V gene, CDR1 is MNHEY and CDR2 is SMNVEV (reference sequence). CDR3 residues: CASSFQGSGHEQYF. CDR3 sequence (DNA): TGTGCCAGCAGTTTTCAGGGATCTGGTCACGAGCAGTACTTC.

The rearrangement uses TRBV20-1 and TRBJ1-3; no definite D call. CDR1 is DFQATT and CDR2 is SNEGSKA in the germline V gene (reference sequence). This CDR3 has 13 amino acids. Trimming cost V 2 bases and J 3 bases, with 8 bases left between them. For the CDR3, the DNA is TGCAGTGCTAGAATCAGGCTTGGAAACACCATATATTTT. This gives the protein CSARIRLGNTIYF.

This clonotype appeared many times. J is TRBJ1-1 and V is TRBV19, with TRBD1 matching over 7 bases. With V trimmed by 4 bases and J by 5 bases, 7 bases remained unmatched. The CDR3 is made up of 14 amino acids. From germline, CDR1 is LNHDA and CDR2 SQIVND (reference sequence). The CDR3 DNA follows: TGTGCCAGTAGTAGAGAGGGGGCTCGGACTGAAGCTTTCTTT. It encodes CASSREGARTEAFF.